The clone carrying this TCR beta chain was detected a few times. Its antigen is not identified. The source of the sample is a study of CD8+CD57+ T cells in acquired aplastic anemia. Findings and caveats of the study: Both total CD4+ and CD8+ pools in patients were more diverse than CD8+CD57+ cells.

CDR3 length: 18 amino acids. V shed 4 bases, J shed 4 bases, and the junction held 16 bases outside the gene matches. Germline CDR1 and CDR2: LNHDA and SQIVND (reference sequence). Patients chosen for sequencing had shown CD8+CD57+ cell expansion by flow cytometry. Using genomic DNA as the template, TCR beta VDJ and CDR3 profiling was carried out. Via MiXCR, TCRdb re-called the reads, giving one row per CDR3 protein. The table shows about 20,000 distinct CDR3 sequences, with roughly 43% occurring only once. This TCR was recovered from a human donor with aplastic anemia. Sample: CD8+CD57+ T cells sorted from PBMCs. Subset meaning: bead-enriched CD8+CD57+ effector memory T cells from SAA patients. The V call is TRBV19, the J call TRBJ2-7; 10 bases map to TRBD1. CDR3 sequence reads: CASSTPNDRGQGKYEQYF. Here the CDR3 DNA reads TGTGCCAGTAGTACGCCTAATGACCGGGGACAGGGGAAATACGAGCAGTACTTC.